Listed below are T cell receptor beta chains from one sample, sequenced in a study of shared T cell receptors in the human thymus. Sequencing used immunoSEQ multiplex PCR; TCRdb keeps in-frame clones, though not all of them. The sample includes approximately 490,000 clones, about four fifths of them seen just once. This sample also appeared in a second study, on human thymus T cells.

Sequencing was performed on thymocytes. Receptors originate from a boy under three years old with a congenital heart defect. The CDR3 runs from the conserved cysteine through the conserved F or W. A D gene is named only where the DNA matches it firmly. Clone size is shown for a subset of rows, as once, few, many or a class of expanded clone.

clone size	J gene	D gene	V gene	CDR3 protein	CDR3 DNA
.	TRBJ2-1	TRBD2	TRBV9	CASSVAGEDNEQFF	TGTGCCAGCAGCGTCGCGGGAGAGGACAATGAGCAGTTCTTC
once	TRBJ1-1	.	TRBV15	CATSRSRTGESAEAFF	TGTGCCACCAGCAGATCTCGGACCGGGGAGAGCGCTGAAGCTTTCTTT
.	TRBJ1-2	.	TRBV11-2	CASSTRTPSYGYTF	TGTGCCAGCAGCACACGGACACCGTCCTATGGCTACACCTTC
.	TRBJ2-7	TRBD1	TRBV4-3	CASSQYGTGLTYEQYF	TGCGCCAGCAGCCAATATGGGACAGGTCTCACCTACGAGCAGTACTTC
few	TRBJ2-1	.	TRBV20-1	CSAYRAGEQFF	TGCAGTGCTTACAGGGCGGGTGAGCAGTTCTTC
.	TRBJ2-5	.	TRBV4-1	CASSQDRRREETQYF	TGCGCCAGCAGCCAAGATCGAAGGCGGGAAGAGACCCAGTACTTC
.	TRBJ2-2	TRBD2	TRBV4-3	CASSQGGRFSVAGGSGELFF	TGCGCCAGCAGCCAAGGCGGACGGTTCTCGGTGGCGGGAGGGTCCGGGGAGCTGTTTTTT
.	TRBJ2-4	.	TRBV1	CTSKVVGPNIQYF	TGCACCAGCAAGGTAGTGGGCCCAAACATTCAGTACTTC
.	TRBJ2-1	TRBD1	TRBV10-1	CASSEGQGAYNEQFF	TGCGCCAGCAGTGAGGGACAGGGGGCCTACAATGAGCAGTTCTTC
.	TRBJ2-7	TRBD2	TRBV5-1	CASRLIAGVSYEQYF	TGCGCCAGCAGGTTAATAGCGGGAGTCTCCTACGAGCAGTACTTC
.	TRBJ2-7	TRBD1	TRBV10-1	CASRGQGLSIPYEQYF	TGCGCCAGCAGGGGACAGGGCCTATCCATACCCTACGAGCAGTACTTC
.	TRBJ2-7	.	TRBV4-2	CASSQVDPRWTNRGEQYF	TGTGCCAGCAGCCAAGTAGATCCTAGATGGACCAACCGGGGGGAGCAGTACTTC
.	TRBJ1-1	.	TRBV14	CASSQVRAEAFF	TGTGCCAGCAGCCAAGTGCGGGCAGAAGCTTTCTTT
few	TRBJ2-5	TRBD1	TRBV28	CASSPTFEGARQETQYF	TGTGCCAGCAGCCCTACTTTTGAGGGGGCCCGCCAAGAGACCCAGTACTTC
.	TRBJ2-1	.	TRBV5-6	CASSLKGLAHEQFF	TGTGCCAGCAGCTTGAAGGGGCTAGCGCATGAGCAGTTCTTC
.	TRBJ2-4	TRBD2	TRBV27	CASSSGLEIVAKNIQYF	TGTGCCAGCAGCTCCGGACTAGAAATAGTAGCCAAAAACATTCAGTACTTC
.	TRBJ1-5	TRBD1	TRBV6-6	CASSYLQGGGQPQHF	TGTGCCAGCAGTTATTTACAGGGGGGGGGTCAGCCCCAGCATTTT
.	TRBJ2-1	.	TRBV6-5	CASSYSGQEPNEQFF	TGTGCCAGCAGTTACTCGGGACAAGAGCCCAATGAGCAGTTCTTC
.	TRBJ2-7	.	TRBV11-2	CASSNRAGRSYEQYF	TGTGCCAGCAGTAATAGGGCGGGGCGCTCCTACGAGCAGTACTTC
.	TRBJ2-1	TRBD2	TRBV4-1	CASSQDRGREGLYEQFF	TGCGCCAGCAGCCAAGATCGGGGGCGGGAGGGCCTGTATGAGCAGTTCTTC
once	TRBJ2-1	.	TRBV6-6	CASSSYRFEPYNEQFF	TGTGCCAGCAGTTCCTACCGGTTTGAACCCTACAATGAGCAGTTCTTC
.	TRBJ1-5	.	TRBV4-2	CASSQQEPRVGPQHF	TGTGCCAGCAGCCAGCAAGAGCCCCGAGTCGGGCCCCAGCATTTT
.	TRBJ2-7	.	TRBV7-2	CASSQTPGLRYEQYF	TGTGCCAGCAGCCAAACGCCAGGACTCCGGTACGAGCAGTACTTC